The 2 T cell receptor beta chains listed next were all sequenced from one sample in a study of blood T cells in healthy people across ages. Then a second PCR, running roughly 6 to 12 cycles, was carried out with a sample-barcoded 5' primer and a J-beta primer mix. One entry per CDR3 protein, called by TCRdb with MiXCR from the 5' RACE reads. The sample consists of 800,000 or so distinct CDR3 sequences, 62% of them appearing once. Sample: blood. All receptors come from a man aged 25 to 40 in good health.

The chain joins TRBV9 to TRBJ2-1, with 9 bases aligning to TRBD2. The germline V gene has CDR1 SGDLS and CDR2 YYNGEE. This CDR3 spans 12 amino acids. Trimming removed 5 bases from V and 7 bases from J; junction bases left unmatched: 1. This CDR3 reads CASRTSGNEQFF. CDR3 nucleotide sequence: TGTGCCAGCAGGACTAGCGGAAATGAGCAGTTCTTC.

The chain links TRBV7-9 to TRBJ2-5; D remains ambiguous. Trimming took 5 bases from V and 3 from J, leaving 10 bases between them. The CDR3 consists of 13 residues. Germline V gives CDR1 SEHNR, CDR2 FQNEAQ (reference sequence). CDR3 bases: TGTGCCAGCAGCCCGAGCCAAGAAGAGACCCAGTACTTC. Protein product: CASSPSQEETQYF.